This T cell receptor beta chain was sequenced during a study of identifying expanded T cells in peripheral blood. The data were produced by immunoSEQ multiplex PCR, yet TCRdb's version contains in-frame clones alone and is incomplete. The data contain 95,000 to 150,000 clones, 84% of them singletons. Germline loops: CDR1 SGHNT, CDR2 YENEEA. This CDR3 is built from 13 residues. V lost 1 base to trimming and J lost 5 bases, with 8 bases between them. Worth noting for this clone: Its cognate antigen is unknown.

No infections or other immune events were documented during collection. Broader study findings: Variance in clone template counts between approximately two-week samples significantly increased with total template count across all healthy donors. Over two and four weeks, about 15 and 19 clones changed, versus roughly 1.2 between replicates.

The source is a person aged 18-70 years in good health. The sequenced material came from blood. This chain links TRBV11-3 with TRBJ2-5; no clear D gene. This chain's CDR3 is CASSLAPGETQYF. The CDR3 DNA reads TGTGCCAGCAGCTTAGCCCCCGGGGAGACCCAGTACTTC.